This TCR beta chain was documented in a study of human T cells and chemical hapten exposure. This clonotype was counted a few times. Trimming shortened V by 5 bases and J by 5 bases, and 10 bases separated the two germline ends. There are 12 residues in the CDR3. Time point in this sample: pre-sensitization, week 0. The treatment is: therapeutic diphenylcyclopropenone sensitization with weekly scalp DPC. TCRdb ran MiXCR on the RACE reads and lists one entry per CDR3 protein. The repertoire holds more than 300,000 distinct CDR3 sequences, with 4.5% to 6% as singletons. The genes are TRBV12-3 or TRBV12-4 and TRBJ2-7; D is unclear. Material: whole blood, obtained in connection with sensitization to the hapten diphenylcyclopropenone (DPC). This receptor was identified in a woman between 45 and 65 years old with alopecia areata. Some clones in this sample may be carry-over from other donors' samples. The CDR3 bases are TGTGCCAGCAGTCCTGGCCGGGACGAGCAGTACTTC. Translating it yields CASSPGRDEQYF.